Ten or more counts support the clone carrying this TCR beta chain. Its antigen is currently unknown. Deletions cut 6 bases from V and 1 base from J, with 12 bases between. This CDR3 has 14 amino acids. In germline, CDR1 is KGHDR, CDR2 SFDVKD. This specimen comes from a study of breast tumors, draining lymph nodes, adjacent tissues. Points from the study as a whole: Luminal-like breast cancer showed significantly greater tumor-nontumor repertoire similarity than basal-like breast cancer did. The data were judged consistent with most tumor T cells coming from lymph node and expanding in tumor. That most tumor T cells come from lymph nodes remained unproven.

MiXCR, run by TCRdb on the multiplex PCR reads, gives a single entry per CDR3 protein. The sample has 55,000 to 75,000 distinct CDR3 sequences, approximately 47% seen once. This receptor was taken from a female donor with breast cancer. Some clones in this sample may be carry-over from other donors' samples. This chain links TRBV24-1 with TRBJ2-7; perhaps TRBD1 as D (5 bases). Sequencing was done on a sample of breast tumor tissue. The CDR3 loop is CATSPGSPSYEQYF. The CDR3, as DNA: TGTGCCACCAGTCCAGGGTCTCCATCCTACGAGCAGTACTTC.